The 7 T cell receptor beta chains presented below share a single source sample, sequenced in a study of blood T cell repertoires in COVID-19. Sequencing was performed with immunoSEQ multiplex PCR; in TCRdb, only in-frame clones are kept and a portion is missing. Here the sample spans approximately 40,000 clones, roughly 89% being singletons. Sequencing was done on a sample of peripheral blood. The origin of the receptors is a man in his forties with COVID-19, enrolled during active disease.

The rearrangement joins TRBV5-1 to TRBJ2-3; tentative D call: TRBD2 (5 bases). Germline assignment: CDR1 SGHRS and CDR2 YFSETQ. V gave up 4 bases and J gave up 2 bases, with 17 bases separating them. The CDR3 runs to 16 residues. The CDR3 reads CASSLGLEPNTDTQYF. The CDR3 DNA sequence: TGCGCCAGCAGCCTCGGACTCGAGCCCAACACAGATACGCAGTATTTT.

The chain employs TRBV5-6 and TRBJ2-7, with D unclear. CDR1 is SGHDT and CDR2 is YYEEEE in the germline V gene. The V and J ends lost 2 bases and 5 bases respectively, with 5 bases between them. There are 11 residues in the CDR3. The CDR3 loop reads CASSFADEQYF. The CDR3 DNA reads TGTGCCAGCAGCTTTGCGGACGAGCAGTACTTC.

CDR3 region: CASRQGQGASYEQYF. In DNA, the CDR3 is TGCGCCAGCAGACAGGGACAGGGGGCTTCCTACGAGCAGTACTTC. J is TRBJ2-7 and V is TRBV5-1; 12 bases agree with TRBD1. This CDR3 spans 15 amino acids. From germline, CDR1 is SGHRS and CDR2 YFSETQ. The V and J ends lost 5 bases and 1 base, in that order; junction bases with no gene match: 4.

The gene calls are TRBV6-2 or TRBV6-3 and TRBJ1-6; D gene uncertain. Germline V gene lookup returns CDR1 MNHEY and CDR2 SVGEGT. This CDR3 comprises 16 residues. The V gene lost 0 bases and the J gene lost 7 bases, with 13 bases spanning the gap. The CDR3 is CASSYSDGPPNSPLHF. CDR3 nucleotides: TGTGCCAGCAGTTACTCCGATGGGCCGCCGAATTCACCCCTCCACTTT.

The genes are TRBV6-1 and TRBJ2-5; unclear D gene. Trimming removed 3 bases at V and 2 bases at J, with 7 bases between. Per germline, CDR1 MNHNS and CDR2 SASEGT. This CDR3 contains 13 residues. CDR3 residues: CASSDRQQETQYF. For the CDR3, the DNA is TGTGCCAGCAGTGACAGGCAGCAAGAGACCCAGTACTTC.

The genes are TRBV30 and TRBJ2-5; maybe TRBD2 (5 bases). With 2 bases removed from V and 5 bases from J, the gap between germline ends came to 15 bases. CDR3 length equals 14 residues. Germline CDR1 and CDR2: GTSNPN and SVGIG (reference sequence). The chain's CDR3 is CAWSRTAPIETQYF. The CDR3 DNA reads TGTGCCTGGAGTCGGACTGCCCCGATCGAGACCCAGTACTTC.

V is TRBV11-3 and J is TRBJ2-7, with D possibly matching TRBD2 (6 bases). The length of the CDR3 is 15 residues. In germline, CDR1 is SGHNT, CDR2 YENEEA. The V end lost 5 bases, the J end lost 2 bases, and 16 bases lay between the germline ends. CDR3 region: CASSLTSSFAYEQYF. CDR3 in DNA: TGTGCCAGCAGCCTAACTAGCTCTTTCGCCTACGAGCAGTACTTC.